This TCR beta chain comes out of a study of molecular identifiers for immune sequencing clone quantification. TCRdb passed the PCR reads through MiXCR, listing each CDR3 protein once. The sample holds 490,000 or so distinct CDR3 sequences; roughly a fifth are singletons and the top ten take around 0.86%. With V trimmed by 2 bases and J by 4 bases, 13 bases remained unmatched. This CDR3 spans 17 amino acids. The V gene's germline CDR1 is SGHTA and CDR2 FQGTGA. Study-wide findings and caveats: The study found clones above 20 RNA copies held over 97% of effector molecules and under 1% in naive cells. The study reportedly detected spiked Jurkat TCR RNA from one cell among 990,000 or so naive cells.

Points on this clonotype: Its antigen is still unknown.

A CD8+CD4-CCR7+CD45RA+ gate was used to sort naive CD8 T cells. Sequenced sample: naive CD8+ T cells from blood, with Jurkat cell RNA spiked in. Subset in this sample: FACS-sorted CD8+CD4-CCR7+CD45RA+ naive T cells. J is TRBJ2-7 and V is TRBV7-3; 8 positions agree with TRBD2. The TCR originated in a human donor in good health. Some libraries in this study had Jurkat cell RNA spiked in. The CDR3 sequence is CASSLDVYGTSPYEQYF. DNA for the CDR3: TGTGCCAGCAGCTTAGATGTATATGGGACTAGTCCGTACGAGCAGTACTTC.